A single sample is the source of the 12 T cell receptor beta chains below, sequenced in a study of OX40 agonist ivuxolimab in advanced cancers. Sequencing used immunoSEQ multiplex PCR; TCRdb keeps in-frame clones, though not all of them. The sample comprises approximately 45,000 clones, around four fifths of which are singletons, and roughly 2.2% rests with the top ten. The material was CD4+ or CD8+ T cells sorted from blood, obtained in a trial of the OX40 agonist ivuxolimab. All receptors come from an adult with an advanced solid tumor such as melanoma, head and neck, liver or kidney cancer.

The chain uses TRBV20-1 and TRBJ2-7; D gene ambiguous. Trimming shortened V by 2 bases and J by 2 bases, and 4 bases separated the two germline ends. Germline-derived CDR1 and CDR2 are DFQATT and SNEGSKA (reference sequence). This CDR3 comprises 11 residues. CDR3 nucleotide sequence: TGCAGTGCTAGATTTACCTACGAGCAGTACTTC. This encodes CSARFTYEQYF.

This chain joins TRBV5-1 and TRBJ2-5; TRBD2 agrees at 16 bases. With 3 bases clipped from V and 5 bases from J, the junction kept 7 bases outside the gene matches. Germline CDR1 is SGHRS and CDR2 is YFSETQ. CDR3 length equals 17 residues. The CDR3 sequence is CASSSGTSGRGRETQYF. The CDR3, as DNA: TGCGCCAGCAGCTCCGGGACTAGCGGGAGGGGTCGTGAGACCCAGTACTTC.

The chain employs TRBV30 and TRBJ2-3; 12 bases are a match to TRBD2. Germline CDR1 reads GTSNPN; CDR2 reads SVGIG (reference sequence). V was pared by 0 bases and J by 2 bases, with 9 bases of the junction left unmatched. The CDR3 is made up of 18 amino acids. The DNA for the CDR3 is TGTGCCTGGAGTGTAGGCCTAGCGGGGGGGCTTAACACAGATACGCAGTATTTT. Protein sequence: CAWSVGLAGGLNTDTQYF.

In its sample, this clone was seen a few times. The chain couples TRBV6-5 to TRBJ2-2; D is undetermined. The CDR3 length is 12 residues. Germline CDR1 reads MNHEY; CDR2 reads SVGAGI. Trimming pared 1 base from V and 3 bases from J, leaving 0 bases between. CDR3 coding DNA: TGTGCCAGCAGTTACTACACCGGGGAGCTGTTTTTT. Protein product: CASSYYTGELFF.

The CDR3, as DNA: TGTGCCAGCAGTTTTTCGAGGGGGCGTGGAGAAAAACTGTTTTTT. Protein: CASSFSRGRGEKLFF. The V gene is TRBV27, the J gene TRBJ1-4, with TRBD1 matching over 7 bases. This CDR3 has 15 residues. Unmatched junction bases numbered 9, after V lost 3 bases and J lost 8 bases. Per the germline V gene, CDR1 is MNHEY and CDR2 is SMNVEV (reference sequence).

The chain recombines TRBV28 with TRBJ2-5, with a tentative D call TRBD1 (6 bases). The CDR3 extends over 13 amino acids. Germline-derived CDR1 and CDR2 are MDHEN and SYDVKM. V was trimmed by 1 base and J by 11 bases, leaving 14 bases between them. CDR3 nucleotides: TGTGCCAGCAGTTTATCGACAGGTATGGAGCAGTACTTC. Translation gives CASSLSTGMEQYF. Full variable domain (rest looked up from reference TRBV28 and TRBJ2-5): DVKVTQSSRYLVKRTGEKVFLECVQDMDHENMFWYRQDPGLGLRLIYFSYDVKMKEKGDIPEGYSVSREKKERFSLILESASTNQTSMYLCASSLSTGMEQYFGPGTRLLVL.

The rearrangement links TRBV7-9 to TRBJ2-7, with TRBD2 identical over 14 bases. Germline V gene data show CDR1 as SEHNR and CDR2 as FQNEAQ (reference sequence). This CDR3 region has 13 residues. Losses at the gene ends were 5 bases for V and 12 bases for J; bases not matched to a gene: 6. The CDR3, as DNA: TGTGCCAGCAGCCTTGGGACTAGCGGGAGAAGGTACTTC. Its protein product is CASSLGTSGRRYF.

The CDR3 here is CASSLVVTYNEQFF. Written as DNA, the CDR3 is TGTGCCAGCAGCTTAGTAGTGACTTACAATGAGCAGTTCTTC. V usage is TRBV7-2 and J usage is TRBJ2-1; D not resolved. The CDR3 sequence is 14 residues long. The ends were cut back, 1 base at V and 4 bases at J, with 8 bases in the middle. CDR1 and CDR2 (germline): SGHTA, FQGNSA.

This sequence joins TRBV6-5 and TRBJ1-2; the D gene is possibly TRBD1 (5 bases). This CDR3 has 15 residues. Trimming took off 8 bases at V and 7 bases at J, with 23 bases between the two ends. Germline loops: CDR1 MNHEY, CDR2 SVGAGI. The CDR3 bases are TGTGCCAGCGGGCCCCGCGGGGGGGGTAAGGGTGGCTACACCTTC. Amino acid sequence: CASGPRGGGKGGYTF.

This chain uses TRBV19 with TRBJ1-2; 8 nucleotides agree with TRBD1. The germline gives CDR1 LNHDA, CDR2 SQIVND (reference sequence). The CDR3 spans 14 residues. Losses at the gene ends were 4 bases for V and 3 bases for J; bases not matched to a gene: 4. The CDR3 is CASSRQGIYYGYTF. DNA for the CDR3: TGTGCCAGTAGTAGACAGGGGATATACTATGGCTACACCTTC.

The chain recombines TRBV9 with TRBJ2-1; D might be TRBD2 (8 bases). Trimming left V 3 bases short and J 6 bases short, with 22 bases between. Per the germline V gene, CDR1 is SGDLS and CDR2 is YYNGEE. CDR3 size: 17 residues. DNA for the CDR3: TGTGCCAGCAGCGCCCGCCCCGGGACTAGGGGGCTCAATGAGCAGTTCTTC. Protein product: CASSARPGTRGLNEQFF.

J is TRBJ2-5 and V is TRBV28; D possibly matches TRBD1 or TRBD2 (5 bases each). V was shortened by 8 bases and J by 5 bases, with 12 bases between the two germline ends. The germline gives CDR1 MDHEN, CDR2 SYDVKM. The CDR3 covers 12 residues. The CDR3 loop reads CASFSEGETQYF. CDR3 DNA: TGTGCCAGCTTCAGTGAGGGGGAGACCCAGTACTTC. Looking up the rest from reference TRBV28 and TRBJ2-5 gives the full variable domain: DVKVTQSSRYLVKRTGEKVFLECVQDMDHENMFWYRQDPGLGLRLIYFSYDVKMKEKGDIPEGYSVSREKKERFSLILESASTNQTSMYLCASFSEGETQYFGPGTRLLVL.